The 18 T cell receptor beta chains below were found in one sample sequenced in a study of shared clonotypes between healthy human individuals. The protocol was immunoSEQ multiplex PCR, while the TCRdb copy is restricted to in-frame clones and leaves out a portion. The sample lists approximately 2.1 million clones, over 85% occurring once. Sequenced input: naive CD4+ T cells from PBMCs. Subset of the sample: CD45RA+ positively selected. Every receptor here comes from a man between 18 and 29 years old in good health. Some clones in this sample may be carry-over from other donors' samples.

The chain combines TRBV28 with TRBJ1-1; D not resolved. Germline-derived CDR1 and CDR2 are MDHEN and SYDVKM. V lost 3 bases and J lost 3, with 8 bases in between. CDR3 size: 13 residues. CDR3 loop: CASSLSGHTEAFF. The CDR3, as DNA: TGTGCCAGCAGTTTGAGCGGGCACACTGAAGCTTTCTTT.

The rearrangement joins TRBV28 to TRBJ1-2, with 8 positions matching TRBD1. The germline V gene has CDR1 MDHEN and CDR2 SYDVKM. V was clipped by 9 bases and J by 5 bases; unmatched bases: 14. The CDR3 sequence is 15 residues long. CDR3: CASITGPGGNYGYTF. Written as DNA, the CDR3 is TGTGCCAGTATCACCGGCCCAGGGGGCAATTATGGCTACACCTTC.

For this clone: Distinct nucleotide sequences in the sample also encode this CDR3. CDR3: CASSVGRGSGNTIYF. CDR3 coding DNA: TGTGCCAGCAGCGTAGGGCGGGGCTCTGGAAACACCATATATTTT. The chain combines TRBV9 with TRBJ1-3, with D hard to call. CDR1 is SGDLS and CDR2 is YYNGEE in the germline V gene. The CDR3 contains 15 residues. Trimming took 0 bases from V and 0 from J, leaving 7 bases between them. Supplemented by reference TRBV9 and TRBJ1-3, the full variable domain reads DSGVTQTPKHLITATGQRVTLRCSPRSGDLSVYWYQQSLDQGLQFLIQYYNGEERAKGNILERFSAQQFPDLHSELNLSSLELGDSALYFCASSVGRGSGNTIYFGEGSWLTVV.

The CDR3 loop is CAISDRGVETQHF. The CDR3 coding sequence is TGTGCCATCAGTGATCGGGGGGTCGAGACCCAGCATTTT. The gene calls are TRBV10-3 and TRBJ1-5, with D perhaps TRBD1 (5 bases). The V gene lost 3 bases and the J gene lost 11 bases, with 14 bases spanning the gap. This CDR3 is built from 13 residues. Germline values: CDR1 ENHRY, CDR2 SYGVKD.

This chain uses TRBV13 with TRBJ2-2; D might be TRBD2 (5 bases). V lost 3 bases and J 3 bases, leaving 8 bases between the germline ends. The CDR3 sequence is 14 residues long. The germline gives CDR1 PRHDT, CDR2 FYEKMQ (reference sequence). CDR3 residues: CASSFLGDTGELFF. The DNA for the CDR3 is TGTGCCAGCAGCTTTTTGGGAGACACCGGGGAGCTGTTTTTT.

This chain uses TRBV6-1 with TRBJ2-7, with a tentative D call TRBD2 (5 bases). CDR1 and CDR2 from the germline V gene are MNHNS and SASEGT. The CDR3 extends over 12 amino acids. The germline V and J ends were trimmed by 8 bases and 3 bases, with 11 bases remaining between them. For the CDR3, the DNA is TGTGCCAGCCTCGGACTCATCTACGAGCAGTACTTC. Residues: CASLGLIYEQYF.

CDR3 protein: CASSLGASDEQFF. The CDR3 nucleotides read TGTGCCAGCTCACTGGGGGCGAGCGATGAGCAGTTCTTC. The V and J genes are TRBV25-1 and TRBJ2-1; TRBD1 might be the D (6 bases). The germline V and J ends were trimmed by 8 bases and 8 bases, with 16 bases remaining between them. The CDR3 is made up of 13 amino acids. CDR1 and CDR2 (germline): MGHDK, SYGVNS.

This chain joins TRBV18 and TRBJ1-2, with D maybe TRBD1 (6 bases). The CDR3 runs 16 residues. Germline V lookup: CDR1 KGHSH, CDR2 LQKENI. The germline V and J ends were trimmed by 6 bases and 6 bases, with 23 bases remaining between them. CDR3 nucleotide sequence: TGTGCCAGCTCCCCGCAGCTGGGGGCCCAGACTAATGGCTACACCTTC. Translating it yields CASSPQLGAQTNGYTF. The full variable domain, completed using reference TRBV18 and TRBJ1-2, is NAGVMQNPRHLVRRRGQEARLRCSPMKGHSHVYWYRQLPEEGLKFMVYLQKENIIDESGMPKERFSAEFPKEGPSILRIQQVVRGDSAAYFCASSPQLGAQTNGYTFGSGTRLTVV.

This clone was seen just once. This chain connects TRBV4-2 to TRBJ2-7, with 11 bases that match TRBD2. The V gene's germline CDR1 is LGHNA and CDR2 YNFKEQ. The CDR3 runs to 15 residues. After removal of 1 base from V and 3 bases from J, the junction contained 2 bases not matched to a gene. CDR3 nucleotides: TGTGCCAGCAGCCAAGGACTAGCGGGGATCTACGAGCAGTACTTC. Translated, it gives CASSQGLAGIYEQYF.

Here the CDR3 DNA reads TGCGCCAGCAGCTTGTTGGTAGCGGGTGCGCATAATGAGCAGTTCTTC. Translating gives CASSLLVAGAHNEQFF. The rearrangement uses TRBV5-1 and TRBJ2-1; TRBD2 matches 7 bases. From germline, CDR1 is SGHRS and CDR2 YFSETQ. The CDR3 runs 16 residues. J gave up 7 bases and V 1 base, and 11 bases lay outside the gene matches.

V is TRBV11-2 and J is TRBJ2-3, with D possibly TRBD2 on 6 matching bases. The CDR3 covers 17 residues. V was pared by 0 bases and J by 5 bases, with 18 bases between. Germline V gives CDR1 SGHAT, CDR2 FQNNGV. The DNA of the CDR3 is TGTGCCAGCAGCTTAGATTCCCGGAGAGCAGCGGGAGATACGCAGTATTTT. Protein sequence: CASSLDSRRAAGDTQYF.

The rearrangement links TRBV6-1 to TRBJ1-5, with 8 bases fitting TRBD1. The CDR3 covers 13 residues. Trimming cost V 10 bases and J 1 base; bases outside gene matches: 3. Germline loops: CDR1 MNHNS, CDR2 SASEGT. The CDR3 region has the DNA TGTGCCACTGGACAGGGAAGCAATCAGCCCCAGCATTTT. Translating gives CATGQGSNQPQHF.

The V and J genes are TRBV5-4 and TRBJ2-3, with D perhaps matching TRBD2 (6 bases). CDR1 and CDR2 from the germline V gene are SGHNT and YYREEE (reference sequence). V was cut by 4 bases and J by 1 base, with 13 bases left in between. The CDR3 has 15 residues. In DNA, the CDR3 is TGTGCCAGCAGCCCGAGCGGGTGGGGCACAGATACGCAGTATTTT. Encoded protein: CASSPSGWGTDTQYF.

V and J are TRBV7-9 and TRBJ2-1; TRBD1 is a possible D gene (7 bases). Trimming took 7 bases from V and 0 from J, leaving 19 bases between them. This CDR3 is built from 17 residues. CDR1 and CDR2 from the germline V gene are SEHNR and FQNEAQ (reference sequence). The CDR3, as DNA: TGTGCCAGCATCACAGAGGAGGGGGCCCCCTCCTACAATGAGCAGTTCTTC. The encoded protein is CASITEEGAPSYNEQFF.

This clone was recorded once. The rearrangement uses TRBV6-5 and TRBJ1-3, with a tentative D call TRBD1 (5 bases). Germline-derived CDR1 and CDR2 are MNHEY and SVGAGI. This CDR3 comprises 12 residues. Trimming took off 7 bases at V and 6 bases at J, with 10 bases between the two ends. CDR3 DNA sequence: TGTGCCAGCAAGTCGACAGCAAACACCATATATTTT. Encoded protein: CASKSTANTIYF.

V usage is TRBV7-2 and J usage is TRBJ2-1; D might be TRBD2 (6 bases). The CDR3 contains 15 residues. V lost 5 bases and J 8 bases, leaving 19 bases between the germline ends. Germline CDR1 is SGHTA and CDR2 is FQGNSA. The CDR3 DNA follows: TGTGCCAGCAGCCGCTCCGGACTACGCACGGATGAGCAGTTCTTC. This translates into CASSRSGLRTDEQFF.

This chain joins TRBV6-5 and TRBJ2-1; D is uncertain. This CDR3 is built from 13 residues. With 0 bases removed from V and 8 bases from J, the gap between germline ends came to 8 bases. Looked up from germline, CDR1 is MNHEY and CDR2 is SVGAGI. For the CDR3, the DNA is TGTGCCAGCAGTTACTCCCCTTTCTATGAGCAGTTCTTC. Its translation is CASSYSPFYEQFF.

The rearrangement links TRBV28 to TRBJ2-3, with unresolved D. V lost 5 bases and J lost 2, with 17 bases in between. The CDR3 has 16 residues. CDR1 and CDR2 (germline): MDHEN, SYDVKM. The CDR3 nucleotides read TGTGCCAGCAGTCCGCCGGGCCAAAGGGCCACAGATACGCAGTATTTT. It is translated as CASSPPGQRATDTQYF. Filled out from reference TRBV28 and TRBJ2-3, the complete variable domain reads DVKVTQSSRYLVKRTGEKVFLECVQDMDHENMFWYRQDPGLGLRLIYFSYDVKMKEKGDIPEGYSVSREKKERFSLILESASTNQTSMYLCASSPPGQRATDTQYFGPGTRLTVL.